This section outlines one TCR beta chain sequence together with its context. This sample was included in a study of blood T cell repertoires in COVID-19. Study-wide context: Sources were T cells, B-cell-depleted T cells, or PBMCs; the material itself was cDNA or gDNA.

The CDR3 sequence is 14 residues long. From germline, CDR1 is KGHSH and CDR2 LQKENI. The V end was cut by 3 bases, the J end by 8 bases, with 14 bases between. Per the authors' pipeline: Using reference gene primer amplification, nucleated cell counts were estimated. Method: immunoSEQ multiplex PCR; TCRdb's copy keeps in-frame clones and lacks some. V, J and clone size reflect that table, while D and trimming were determined from the DNA. Of tens of thousands of clones in the sample, approximately 80% were seen once. Sequenced material: peripheral blood. The source of this sequence is a woman in her forties or fifties with acute or convalescent COVID-19. This chain connects TRBV18 to TRBJ2-1; possible D gene TRBD2, 7 bases. The CDR3 region is CASSPLLGGDEQFF. The CDR3 DNA sequence: TGTGCCAGCTCACCCCTACTAGGGGGGGATGAGCAGTTCTTC.